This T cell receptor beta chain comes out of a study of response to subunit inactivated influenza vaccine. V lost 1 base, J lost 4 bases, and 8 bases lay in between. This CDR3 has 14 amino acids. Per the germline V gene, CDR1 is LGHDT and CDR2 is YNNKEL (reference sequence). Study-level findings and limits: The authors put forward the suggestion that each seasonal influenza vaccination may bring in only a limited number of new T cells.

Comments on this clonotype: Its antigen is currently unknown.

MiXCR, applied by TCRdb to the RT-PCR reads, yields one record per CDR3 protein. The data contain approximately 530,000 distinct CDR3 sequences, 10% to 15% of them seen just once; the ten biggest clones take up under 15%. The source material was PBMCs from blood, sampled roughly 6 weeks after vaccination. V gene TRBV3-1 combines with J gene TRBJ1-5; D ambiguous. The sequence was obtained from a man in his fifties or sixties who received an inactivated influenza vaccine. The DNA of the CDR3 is TGTGCCAGCAGCCAAGGACACAAAAATCAGCCCCAGCATTTT. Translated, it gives CASSQGHKNQPQHF.